This TCR beta chain originates from a study of T cell responses to AZD1222 COVID-19 vaccine. On the study more broadly: Second-dose groups at about 4 or about 12 weeks were pooled.

Unmatched junction bases numbered 5, after V lost 1 base and J lost 7 bases. Germline V gives CDR1 MNHEY, CDR2 SMNVEV (reference sequence). The CDR3 totals 15 residues. Study results and caveats: Donors, mostly white British, included more females; clonal diversity was possibly underestimated.

Sequenced by immunoSEQ multiplex PCR; TCRdb stores in-frame clones only, minus some. The data show roughly 80,000 clones, about nine tenths seen once. About this clone: Its antigen is currently unknown.

The specimen was peripheral blood, collected on day 0 of AZD1222 vaccination. This receptor was obtained from an adult in good health. This chain links TRBV27 with TRBJ2-2; TRBD1 agrees at 8 bases. This chain's CDR3 is CASSLYGQGFGELFF. The CDR3 coding sequence is TGTGCCAGCAGTTTATACGGACAGGGTTTCGGGGAGCTGTTTTTT.